The entry below describes one T cell receptor beta chain. The TCR beta cDNA libraries carried unique molecular identifiers. TCRdb redid the calling of the PCR reads with MiXCR, one entry per CDR3 protein. In the table there are about 760,000 distinct CDR3 sequences, just under 30% of which are singletons. The data derive from a study of post-analysis software for immune sequencing data. Source material: blood. This clonotype was obtained from a girl aged 10-17 years with multiple sclerosis.

CDR3: CSAAGAWDNEQFF. The CDR3 DNA reads TGCAGCGCCGCGGGGGCCTGGGACAATGAGCAGTTCTTC. V gene TRBV29-1 combines with J gene TRBJ2-1; TRBD2 is a possible D gene (7 bases). V dropped 7 bases and J dropped 5 bases, with 15 bases sitting between them. Germline V gene sequence: CDR1 SQVTM, CDR2 ANQGSEA. This CDR3 has 13 residues.